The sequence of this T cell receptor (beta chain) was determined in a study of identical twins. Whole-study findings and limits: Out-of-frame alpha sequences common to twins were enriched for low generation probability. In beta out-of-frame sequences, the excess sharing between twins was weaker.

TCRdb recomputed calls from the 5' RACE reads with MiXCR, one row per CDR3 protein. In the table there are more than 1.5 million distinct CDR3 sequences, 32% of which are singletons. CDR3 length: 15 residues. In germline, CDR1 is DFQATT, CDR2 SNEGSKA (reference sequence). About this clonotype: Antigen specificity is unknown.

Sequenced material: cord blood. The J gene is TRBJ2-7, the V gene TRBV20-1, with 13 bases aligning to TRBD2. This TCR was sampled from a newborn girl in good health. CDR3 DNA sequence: TGCTCGGGACTAGCGGGACCCCTGAGCTCCTACGAGCAGTACTTC. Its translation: CSGLAGPLSSYEQYF.